The sequence of this T cell receptor beta chain was determined in a study of CXCR3-negative and CXCR3-positive naive CD8 T cells. Study background: Overall TRB read output was 120 million to 150 million, and each library contained about 1.5 +/- 0.3 million reads.

Triplicate sorts, around 300,000 cells apiece, were made for each CD8+ T cell subset. Study outcomes and limitations: TRB CDR3 hydrophobicity was greater in CXCR3-positive naive cells than in CXCR3-negative naive cells. Naive subsets were similarly diverse, while memory CD8+ repertoires were much less diverse.

Regarding this clonotype: The antigen is unknown.

5' RACE that incorporated UMI labels was used to prepare the TRB cDNA libraries. TCRdb re-called the 5' RACE reads, yielding one record per CDR3 amino acid sequence without DNA. Its table lists about 150,000 distinct CDR3 sequences. The length of the CDR3 is 15 residues. Germline CDR1 and CDR2: SGHDN and FVKESK. Material: naive CXCR3+ CD8+ T cells from blood. Indicated subset: CD45RO-CCR7+CD27+CD95- naive CD8+ T cells expressing CXCR3 (TNR3+). The rearrangement uses TRBV14 and TRBJ2-7. The clonotype originates from a human donor in good health. Some clones in this sample may be carry-over from other donors' samples. The CDR3 is CASSRQFEPFYEQYF.